This T cell receptor beta chain was identified during a study of T cell responses to AZD1222 COVID-19 vaccine. Measured with immunoSEQ multiplex PCR; TCRdb has only the in-frame clones, and not every one. In the table there are about 75,000 clones, approximately 90% of which are singletons. Trimming took off 3 bases at V and 5 bases at J, with 16 bases between the two ends. The CDR3 is 15 residues long. From germline, CDR1 is MNHNS and CDR2 SASEGT. The clonotype was recovered from an adult who received the MenACWY meningococcal vaccine as a control. The sample in question was peripheral blood, obtained 28 days after the second dose of the MenACWY control vaccine. The chain carries TRBV6-1 and TRBJ1-1, with a weak D call TRBD1 (6 bases). In DNA form, the CDR3 reads TGTGCCAGCAGTGAGGATTGGGGGGCGTCGACTGAAGCTTTCTTT. It specifies CASSEDWGASTEAFF.